Shown below are 21 T cell receptor beta chains from a single sample sequenced in a study of identical twins. In TCRdb, the 5' RACE reads were re-called with MiXCR into one record per CDR3 protein. The repertoire holds 410,000 or so distinct CDR3 sequences, with 15% to 20% as singletons. The specimen sequenced was naive T cells sorted from blood. The origin of the receptors is a man aged 45 to 65 in good health.

This clonotype was seen a few times. The V gene is TRBV5-1, the J gene TRBJ2-6; no clear D. The CDR3 consists of 15 residues. V lost 0 bases to trimming and J lost 0 bases, with 4 bases between them. Germline CDR1 SGHRS, CDR2 YFSETQ. The CDR3 reads CASSLEPSGANVLTF. Here the CDR3 DNA reads TGCGCCAGCAGCTTGGAACCCTCTGGGGCCAACGTCCTGACTTTC.

This clonotype was counted only a few times. V is TRBV20-1 and J is TRBJ1-2; D may be TRBD1 (5 bases). This CDR3 spans 13 amino acids. V shed 3 bases and J shed 7 bases, with 15 bases lying between them. CDR1 DFQATT and CDR2 SNEGSKA come from the germline V gene (reference sequence). The CDR3 loop is CSARSTVRGGYTF. The CDR3 nucleotides are TGCAGTGCTAGGTCGACAGTTAGGGGTGGCTACACCTTC.

In its sample, this clonotype was seen many times. The chain carries TRBV7-8 and TRBJ2-7, with TRBD2 identical over 15 bases. V shed 4 bases and J 0 bases; nucleotides not matched to a gene: 7. CDR1 SGHVS and CDR2 FQNEAQ come from the germline V gene. The CDR3 spans 18 residues. The CDR3 sequence is CASSSGLAGGPDSYEQYF. The CDR3, as DNA: TGTGCCAGCAGCTCGGGACTAGCGGGAGGCCCTGACTCCTACGAGCAGTACTTC.

In this sample, this clonotype turned up a few times. The V gene is TRBV6-2 or TRBV6-3, the J gene TRBJ2-3; 12 bases agree with TRBD2. The CDR3 totals 21 residues. V lost 2 bases, J lost 5 bases, and 20 bases stayed unmatched. Looked up from germline, CDR1 is MNHEY and CDR2 is SVGEGT. Here the CDR3 reads CASSYIWTSGNLFGRGDTQYF. CDR3 nucleotide sequence: TGTGCCAGCAGTTACATCTGGACTAGCGGGAACCTATTTGGGCGTGGAGATACGCAGTATTTT.

This clonotype was recorded at least ten times. V and J are TRBV12-3 or TRBV12-4 and TRBJ1-1; TRBD1 might be the D (5 bases). With 6 bases removed from V and 5 bases from J, the gap between germline ends came to 16 bases. The CDR3 consists of 14 residues. In nucleotides, the CDR3 is TGTGCCAGCAGCAACCAGGGTGCGAGGACTGAAGCTTTCTTT. It translates to CASSNQGARTEAFF.

The V and J genes are TRBV6-6 and TRBJ2-2; D is ambiguous. Trimming pared 7 bases from V and 3 bases from J, leaving 6 bases between. CDR3 length: 12 residues. Germline assignment: CDR1 MNHNY and CDR2 SVGAGI (reference sequence). CDR3 in DNA: TGTGCCAGCACTGGGTACACCGGGGAGCTGTTTTTT. Its translation is CASTGYTGELFF.

This clonotype was seen at least ten times. The V gene is TRBV5-1, the J gene TRBJ1-1, with D possibly matching TRBD1 (5 bases). Germline-derived CDR1 and CDR2 are SGHRS and YFSETQ. V shed 1 base and J shed 1 base, with 11 bases lying between them. This CDR3 contains 15 residues. The CDR3 protein is CASSLIGAANTEAFF. CDR3 bases: TGCGCCAGCAGCTTGATAGGGGCCGCGAACACTGAAGCTTTCTTT.

The rearrangement uses TRBV7-2 and TRBJ2-7; D might be TRBD1 (6 bases). Between the trimmed V and J ends, which lost 3 bases and 1 base, there was a span of 19 bases. CDR3 size: 17 residues. The germline gives CDR1 SGHTA, CDR2 FQGNSA. The DNA for the CDR3 is TGTGCCAGCAGCTTTATCGGGAACAGGGAGCTGTCCTACGAGCAGTACTTC. Amino acids: CASSFIGNRELSYEQYF.

This clonotype was recorded at least ten times. J is TRBJ2-7 and V is TRBV5-6; D is undetermined. CDR3 size: 12 residues. Per germline, CDR1 SGHDT and CDR2 YYEEEE. Trimming took off 0 bases at V and 4 bases at J, with 5 bases between the two ends. CDR3 sequence reads: CASSLAMYEQYF. Here the CDR3 DNA reads TGTGCCAGCAGCTTGGCGATGTACGAGCAGTACTTC. The variable domain in full, completed from reference TRBV5-6 and TRBJ2-7, reads DAGVTQSPTHLIKTRGQQVTLRCSPKSGHDTVSWYQQALGQGPQFIFQYYEEEERQRGNFPDRFSGHQFPNYSSELNVNALLLGDSALYLCASSLAMYEQYFGPGTRLTVT.

This chain joins TRBV6-5 and TRBJ1-2, with 9 nucleotides matching TRBD1. This CDR3 has 12 residues. The V gene end was trimmed by 6 bases and the J gene end by 7 bases; junction bases not matched to a gene: 3. Per germline, CDR1 MNHEY and CDR2 SVGAGI. Written as DNA, the CDR3 is TGTGCCAGCAGATACAGGGGGCCTGGCTACACCTTC. Translating gives CASRYRGPGYTF.

This clonotype was recorded at least ten times. As DNA, the CDR3 is TGTGCCAGCAGTGAAGACAGGGTGGAGGGGGCCAACGTCCTGACTTTC. Translating it yields CASSEDRVEGANVLTF. J is TRBJ2-6 and V is TRBV25-1, with TRBD1 matching over 7 bases. V was pared by 2 bases and J by 4 bases, with 5 bases of the junction left unmatched. This CDR3 has 16 residues. Germline lookup yields CDR1 MGHDK and CDR2 SYGVNS.

This clonotype was counted a few times. The chain combines TRBV12-3 or TRBV12-4 with TRBJ2-3; 9 bases align to TRBD2. V lost 5 bases to trimming and J lost 2 bases; unmatched junction nucleotides: 11. The CDR3 loop spans 17 amino acids. This CDR3 is CASSPQSSGEDTDTQYF. The CDR3, as DNA: TGTGCCAGCAGTCCCCAGTCTAGCGGGGAAGACACAGATACGCAGTATTTT.

The table lists this clonotype with a few counts. J is TRBJ2-5 and V is TRBV10-3; D uncertain. The CDR3 loop spans 15 amino acids. Trimming removed 5 bases at V and 1 base at J, with 14 bases between. Per germline, CDR1 ENHRY and CDR2 SYGVKD. DNA for the CDR3: TGTGCCATCAGTAAGCTCCAGGCCCCCCAAGAGACCCAGTACTTC. The encoded protein is CAISKLQAPQETQYF.

This clonotype has only a few counts. V is TRBV7-9 and J is TRBJ1-6, with 7 bases that match TRBD1. From germline, CDR1 is SEHNR and CDR2 FQNEAQ (reference sequence). There are 15 residues in the CDR3. The V and J ends lost 1 base and 11 bases, in that order; junction bases with no gene match: 8. The CDR3 bases are TGTGCCAGCAGCTTAGAAGGCCAGGGGGGAACACCCCTCCACTTT. It translates to CASSLEGQGGTPLHF.

CDR3 region: CATSRPTGSTTDTQYF. CDR3 DNA: TGTGCCACCAGCAGACCTACAGGGAGTACCACAGATACGCAGTATTTT. The chain links TRBV15 to TRBJ2-3; TRBD1 might be the D (6 bases). V lost 2 bases and J 2 bases, leaving 14 bases between the germline ends. This CDR3 comprises 16 residues. The germline gives CDR1 LNHNV, CDR2 YYDKDF (reference sequence).

Ten or more counts support this clonotype. The chain joins TRBV7-3 to TRBJ2-2, with TRBD2 identical over 10 bases. Looked up from germline, CDR1 is SGHTA and CDR2 is FQGTGA. The V gene end was trimmed by 3 bases and the J gene end by 6 bases; junction bases not matched to a gene: 10. This CDR3 is built from 17 residues. The CDR3 sequence is CASSFFLAGVGAGELFF. CDR3 sequence (DNA): TGTGCCAGCAGCTTCTTCCTAGCGGGAGTAGGGGCCGGGGAGCTGTTTTTT.

This clonotype was seen ten or more times. As DNA, the CDR3 is TGCGCCAGCAGCTTGGATACAGGGATTTCCTACAATGAGCAGTTCTTC. This codes for CASSLDTGISYNEQFF. The chain employs TRBV5-1 and TRBJ2-1; D perhaps matches TRBD1 (6 bases). Trimming took 0 bases from V and 1 from J, leaving 11 bases between them. The CDR3 extends over 16 amino acids. Germline values: CDR1 SGHRS, CDR2 YFSETQ.

In this sample, this clonotype turned up a few times. Mismatch with germline at one junction end may stem from a read error. The chain couples TRBV14 to TRBJ2-7; a weak D match, TRBD1 (6 bases). The CDR3 is 12 amino acids. Looked up from germline, CDR1 is SGHDN and CDR2 is FVKESK. The CDR3 sequence: CASSRPGHRLDF. The CDR3 DNA is TGTGCCAGCAGCCGACCGGGACATCGGTTAGACTTC.

This clonotype was seen only a few times. V gene TRBV7-3 combines with J gene TRBJ2-1; D not certain. In germline, CDR1 is SGHTA, CDR2 FQGTGA. Trimming pared 5 bases from V and 8 bases from J, leaving 13 bases between. This CDR3 contains 13 residues. The CDR3 region is CASSHSSAYEQFF. CDR3 nucleotide sequence: TGTGCCAGCAGCCACTCTTCGGCCTATGAGCAGTTCTTC. Full variable domain (outside the CDR3, taken from reference TRBV7-3 and TRBJ2-1): GAGVSQTPSNKVTEKGKYVELRCDPISGHTALYWYRQSLGQGPEFLIYFQGTGAADDSGLPNDRFFAVRPEGSVSTLKIQRTERGDSAVYLCASSHSSAYEQFFGPGTRLTVL.

This clonotype appeared many times. The chain combines TRBV10-3 with TRBJ2-7; 10 bases agree with TRBD1. Trimming cost V 10 bases and J 2 bases; bases outside gene matches: 8. This CDR3 has 14 amino acids. From germline, CDR1 is ENHRY and CDR2 SYGVKD. This chain's CDR3 is CATRDRGGTYEQYF. CDR3 DNA sequence: TGTGCCACTCGGGACAGGGGAGGGACCTACGAGCAGTACTTC.

The chain has TRBV5-5 and TRBJ2-7; D not resolved. This CDR3 has 15 amino acids. The V gene's germline CDR1 is SGHKS and CDR2 YYEKEE (reference sequence). With 0 bases removed from V and 4 bases from J, the gap between germline ends came to 14 bases. CDR3 coding DNA: TGTGCCAGCAGCTTGGGGTTCAACGCCCCTTACGAGCAGTACTTC. Protein sequence: CASSLGFNAPYEQYF.